A single sample gave rise to the 24 T cell receptor beta chains below, sequenced in a study of OX40 agonist ivuxolimab in advanced cancers. The table came from immunoSEQ multiplex PCR; TCRdb's copy has only in-frame clones and leaves some out. The sample consists of tens of thousands of clones, around 77% of them appearing once. The sequencing used CD4+ or CD8+ T cells sorted from blood, collected in a trial of the OX40 agonist ivuxolimab. These receptor sequences come from an adult with an advanced solid tumor such as melanoma, head and neck, liver or kidney cancer.

DNA for the CDR3: TGTGCCAGCAGTCCGTTGATAGCGGGGGGTAAAAATGAGCAGTTCTTC. It encodes CASSPLIAGGKNEQFF. The chain recombines TRBV28 with TRBJ2-1; TRBD2 aligns across 10 bases. CDR1 and CDR2 (germline): MDHEN, SYDVKM. The CDR3 covers 16 residues. V trimming: 5 bases; J trimming: 7 bases; junction bases outside the gene matches: 11.

The chain is built from TRBV15 and TRBJ2-3; no clear D gene. The CDR3 is 16 residues long. The germline V and J ends were trimmed by 5 bases and 0 bases, with 15 bases remaining between them. Germline V gene data show CDR1 as LNHNV and CDR2 as YYDKDF (reference sequence). CDR3 DNA sequence: TGTGCCACCAGCGAAAATCGGGTTGGCAGCACAGATACGCAGTATTTT. As protein: CATSENRVGSTDTQYF.

V is TRBV4-3 and J is TRBJ2-1; 8 bases line up with TRBD1. The length of the CDR3 is 16 residues. Per the germline V gene, CDR1 is LGHNA and CDR2 is YSLEER. The junction had 3 bases not matched to a gene; V was cut back by 0 bases and J by 2 bases. Here the CDR3 DNA reads TGCGCCAGCAGCCAAGATAGGACAGGGACCTACAATGAGCAGTTCTTC. It yields the protein CASSQDRTGTYNEQFF.

This clone was seen once. The V call is TRBV13, the J call TRBJ1-2; possibly TRBD1 for D (5 bases). The V gene's germline CDR1 is PRHDT and CDR2 FYEKMQ (reference sequence). V was pared by 4 bases and J by 0 bases, with 15 bases between. The CDR3 totals 16 residues. CDR3 in amino acids: CASSSESEGANYGYTF. The CDR3, as DNA: TGTGCCAGCAGCTCCGAGTCCGAAGGGGCTAACTATGGCTACACCTTC. Using reference TRBV13 and TRBJ1-2 for the parts outside the CDR3, the full variable domain is AAGVIQSPRHLIKEKRETATLKCYPIPRHDTVYWYQQGPGQDPQFLISFYEKMQSDKGSIPDRFSAQQFSDYHSELNMSSLELGDSALYFCASSSESEGANYGYTFGSGTRLTVV.

The table lists this clone with a count of one. This rearrangement joins TRBV7-2 to TRBJ2-1, with 11 nucleotides matching TRBD2. The germline CDR1 and CDR2 sequences are SGHTA and FQGNSA. This CDR3 is built from 15 residues. The ends lost 6 bases at V and 4 bases at J; junction bases unmatched: 5. DNA for the CDR3: TGTGCCAGCAGTTATAGCGGGGGGGCTTACAATGAGCAGTTCTTC. Its protein is CASSYSGGAYNEQFF.

The gene calls are TRBV7-8 and TRBJ2-4; 15 bases match TRBD2. CDR3 length equals 20 residues. Germline assignment: CDR1 SGHVS and CDR2 FQNEAQ. Germline trimming cut 2 bases from V and 5 bases from J; bases unmatched to any gene: 13. The CDR3 DNA sequence: TGTGCCAGCAGCTTAAAGGGGGCTTGGACTAGCGGGAGGGCCCAAAACATTCAGTACTTC. This translates into CASSLKGAWTSGRAQNIQYF.

The chain joins TRBV7-9 to TRBJ2-3, with 10 bases fitting TRBD2. This CDR3 is built from 15 residues. CDR1 is SEHNR and CDR2 is FQNEAQ in the germline V gene (reference sequence). Trimming removed 4 bases from V and 5 bases from J; junction bases left unmatched: 6. DNA of the CDR3: TGTGCCAGCAGCTCTAGCGGGAGTTTGCGAGATACGCAGTATTTT. This sequence encodes CASSSSGSLRDTQYF.

This sequence joins TRBV2 and TRBJ2-5; TRBD1 aligns across 11 bases. Losses at the gene ends were 6 bases for V and 5 bases for J; bases not matched to a gene: 11. From germline, CDR1 is SNHLY and CDR2 FYNNEI. The CDR3 consists of 16 residues. In DNA, the CDR3 is TGTGCCAGCAGCGCCCGGGACAGGGGGATTAAGGAGACCCAGTACTTC. Translating it yields CASSARDRGIKETQYF.

The V call is TRBV2, the J call TRBJ1-4, with a weak D call TRBD1 (6 bases). Germline V gene lookup returns CDR1 SNHLY and CDR2 FYNNEI. Trimming stripped 3 bases from V and 7 bases from J, with 15 bases between. The CDR3 length is 15 residues. DNA of the CDR3: TGTGCCAGCAGTGACAGGGGAAACATCGCTGAAAAACTGTTTTTT. Translation gives CASSDRGNIAEKLFF.

This rearrangement joins TRBV18 to TRBJ2-1, with 10 nucleotides matching TRBD2. This CDR3 is 18 amino acids long. Germline V CDR1 and CDR2: KGHSH, LQKENI. V shed 6 bases, J shed 0 bases, and the junction held 11 bases outside the gene matches. The chain's CDR3 is CASSPGLAAGSSYNEQFF. CDR3 in DNA: TGTGCCAGCTCCCCCGGACTAGCGGCTGGGAGCTCCTACAATGAGCAGTTCTTC.

This clone has just a few counts. This sequence joins TRBV7-9 and TRBJ1-4; D not resolved. Germline V gene sequence: CDR1 SEHNR, CDR2 FQNEAQ (reference sequence). The germline V and J ends were trimmed by 0 bases and 7 bases, with 6 bases remaining between them. CDR3 length: 13 residues. This chain's CDR3 is CASSLALSEKLFF. CDR3 DNA sequence: TGTGCCAGCAGCTTAGCGCTAAGTGAAAAACTGTTTTTT.

The chain joins TRBV27 to TRBJ1-2; no firm D call. V lost 0 bases and J 6 bases, leaving 14 bases between the germline ends. In germline, CDR1 is MNHEY, CDR2 SMNVEV (reference sequence). The CDR3 has 15 amino acids. CDR3 coding DNA: TGTGCCAGCAGTTTATCGAGAAAGGGTCTAGATGGCTACACCTTC. As protein: CASSLSRKGLDGYTF.

CDR3: CATSSRPSRLAGEGQYF. The CDR3 DNA follows: TGTGCCACCAGCAGCCGTCCCTCTAGACTAGCGGGAGAAGGGCAGTACTTC. This chain connects TRBV15 to TRBJ2-5; 12 bases align to TRBD2. CDR1 and CDR2 from the germline V gene are LNHNV and YYDKDF (reference sequence). V trimming: 3 bases; J trimming: 11 bases; junction bases outside the gene matches: 16. The CDR3 totals 17 residues.

The V gene is TRBV28, the J gene TRBJ2-5; D is possibly TRBD2 (6 bases). This CDR3 spans 15 amino acids. With 5 bases removed from V and 4 bases from J, the gap between germline ends came to 17 bases. Germline assignment: CDR1 MDHEN and CDR2 SYDVKM. The CDR3 here is CASSPLGDSLETQYF. In nucleotides, the CDR3 is TGTGCCAGCAGTCCACTCGGGGACTCCCTAGAGACCCAGTACTTC. Based on the CDR3 plus reference TRBV28 and TRBJ2-5, the full variable domain is DVKVTQSSRYLVKRTGEKVFLECVQDMDHENMFWYRQDPGLGLRLIYFSYDVKMKEKGDIPEGYSVSREKKERFSLILESASTNQTSMYLCASSPLGDSLETQYFGPGTRLLVL.

This clone was detected a few times. The rearrangement uses TRBV7-3 and TRBJ2-7; maybe TRBD2 (5 bases). The CDR3 is made up of 13 amino acids. CDR1 and CDR2 (germline): SGHTA, FQGTGA. The V and J ends lost 4 bases and 7 bases respectively, with 14 bases between them. This CDR3 reads CASSSSGPGEQYF. CDR3 DNA sequence: TGTGCCAGCAGCTCCTCGGGTCCGGGAGAGCAGTACTTC. The full variable domain, rest sourced from reference TRBV7-3 and TRBJ2-7, is GAGVSQTPSNKVTEKGKYVELRCDPISGHTALYWYRQSLGQGPEFLIYFQGTGAADDSGLPNDRFFAVRPEGSVSTLKIQRTERGDSAVYLCASSSSGPGEQYFGPGTRLTVT.

This clone has just one count. The chain recombines TRBV30 with TRBJ1-4; D gene unclear. Germline CDR1 GTSNPN, CDR2 SVGIG (reference sequence). V was shortened by 7 bases and J by 8 bases, with 14 bases between the two germline ends. The CDR3 consists of 12 residues. CDR3 DNA: TGTGCCTCCAAGGAAGGTTTGGAAAAACTGTTTTTT. Protein product: CASKEGLEKLFF. The full variable domain, rest sourced from reference TRBV30 and TRBJ1-4, is SQTIHQWPATLVQPVGSPLSLECTVEGTSNPNLYWYRQAAGRGLQLLFYSVGIGQISSEVPQNLSASRPQDRQFILSSKKLLLSDSGFYLCASKEGLEKLFFGSGTQLSVL.

This clone was detected a few times. The gene calls are TRBV2 and TRBJ2-7; D remains ambiguous. The germline CDR1 and CDR2 sequences are SNHLY and FYNNEI. V dropped 3 bases and J dropped 9 bases, with 9 bases sitting between them. This CDR3 contains 11 residues. The CDR3 DNA sequence: TGTGCCAGCAGTGACAACGTCGGGCAGTACTTC. The encoded protein is CASSDNVGQYF.

The J gene is TRBJ2-1, the V gene TRBV4-1; D might be TRBD2 (6 bases). CDR1 MGHRA and CDR2 YSYEKL come from the germline V gene. V was clipped by 0 bases and J by 2 bases, with 11 bases between them. The CDR3 is 16 residues long. Written as DNA, the CDR3 is TGCGCCAGCAGCCAAGATTGGCGGGGCCCCTACAATGAGCAGTTCTTC. This gives the protein CASSQDWRGPYNEQFF.

The CDR3 DNA reads TGTGCCAGCAGTGAAGGGACAGGGGGGGAACAGCCCCAGCATTTT. This gives the protein CASSEGTGGEQPQHF. The rearrangement joins TRBV2 to TRBJ1-5; 10 bases are a match to TRBD1. CDR3 length: 15 residues. The germline V gene has CDR1 SNHLY and CDR2 FYNNEI. V lost 1 base and J lost 7; bases outside the gene matches: 4.

The chain uses TRBV5-6 and TRBJ2-7; TRBD1 matches at 8 bases. The junction had 10 bases not matched to a gene; V was cut back by 4 bases and J by 13 bases. This CDR3 region has 12 residues. In germline, CDR1 is SGHDT, CDR2 YYEEEE. The DNA of the CDR3 is TGTGCCAGCAGCCCAGGGACAGGCTGGCTCTACTTC. Translated: CASSPGTGWLYF.

The chain combines TRBV9 with TRBJ2-5, with 16 bases that match TRBD2. Germline assignment: CDR1 SGDLS and CDR2 YYNGEE. The CDR3 covers 18 residues. V shed 3 bases and J 4 bases; nucleotides not matched to a gene: 9. This CDR3 reads CASSAGTSGGAVGETQYF. The CDR3 coding sequence is TGTGCCAGCAGCGCCGGGACTAGCGGGGGGGCGGTAGGAGAGACCCAGTACTTC.

This clone was detected only a few times. This chain joins TRBV28 and TRBJ2-3; 9 nucleotides match TRBD2. From germline, CDR1 is MDHEN and CDR2 SYDVKM. The V and J ends lost 4 bases and 3 bases, in that order; junction bases with no gene match: 8. The CDR3 is 16 amino acids. The CDR3 is CASSSLSGRMTDTQYF. DNA for the CDR3: TGTGCCAGCAGTTCCCTCAGCGGGAGGATGACAGATACGCAGTATTTT.

This clone is classed as medium-sized (0.01 to 0.1%). The chain carries TRBV9 and TRBJ2-6; TRBD1 is a possible D gene (5 bases). The ends were cut back, 3 bases at V and 2 bases at J, with 9 bases in the middle. The germline gives CDR1 SGDLS, CDR2 YYNGEE. The CDR3 loop spans 15 amino acids. The CDR3: CASSASGTGANVLTF. The CDR3 DNA is TGTGCCAGCAGCGCCTCAGGGACTGGGGCCAACGTCCTGACTTTC.

The chain is built from TRBV28 and TRBJ2-5; either TRBD1 or TRBD2 may supply D (5 bases each). With 7 bases removed from V and 0 bases from J, the gap between germline ends came to 15 bases. The CDR3 consists of 15 residues. The V gene's germline CDR1 is MDHEN and CDR2 SYDVKM. The CDR3 loop is CASNLGTLYQETQYF. In DNA, the CDR3 is TGTGCCAGCAACCTCGGGACCTTATACCAAGAGACCCAGTACTTC.